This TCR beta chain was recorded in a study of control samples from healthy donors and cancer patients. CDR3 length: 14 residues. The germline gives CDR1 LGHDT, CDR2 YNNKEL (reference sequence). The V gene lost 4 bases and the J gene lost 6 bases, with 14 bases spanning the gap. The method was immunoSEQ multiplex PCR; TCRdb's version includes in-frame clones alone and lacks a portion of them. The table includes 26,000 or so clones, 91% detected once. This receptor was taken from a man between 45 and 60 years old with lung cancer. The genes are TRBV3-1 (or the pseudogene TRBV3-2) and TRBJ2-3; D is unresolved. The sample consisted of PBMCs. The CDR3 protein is CASSPSETRDTQYF. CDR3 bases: TGTGCCAGCAGCCCCTCAGAAACACGGGATACGCAGTATTTT.